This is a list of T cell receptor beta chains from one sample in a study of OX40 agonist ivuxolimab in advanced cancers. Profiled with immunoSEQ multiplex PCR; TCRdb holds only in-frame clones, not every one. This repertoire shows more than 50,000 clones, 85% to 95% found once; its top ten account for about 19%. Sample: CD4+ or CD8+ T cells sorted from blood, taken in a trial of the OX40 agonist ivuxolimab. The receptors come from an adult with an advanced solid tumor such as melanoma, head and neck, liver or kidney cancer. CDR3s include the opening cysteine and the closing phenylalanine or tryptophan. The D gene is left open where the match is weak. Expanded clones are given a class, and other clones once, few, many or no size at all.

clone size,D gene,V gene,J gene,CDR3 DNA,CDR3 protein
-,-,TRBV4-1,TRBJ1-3,TGCGCCAGCAGCCAAGATGGCGGGGGTGCTGGAAACACCATATATTTT,CASSQDGGGAGNTIYF
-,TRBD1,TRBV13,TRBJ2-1,TGTGCCAGCAGCTCCCGGACAGGGGGCGCCTATGAGCAGTTCTTC,CASSSRTGGAYEQFF
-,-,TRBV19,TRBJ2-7,TGTGCCAGTAGTACTAGGGTAGGACAGCTCTACGAGCAGTACTTC,CASSTRVGQLYEQYF
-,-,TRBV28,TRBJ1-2,TGTGCCAGCAGTTTATTGAAGTCTTATGGCTACACCTTC,CASSLLKSYGYTF
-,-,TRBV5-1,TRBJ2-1,TGCGCCAGCAGCCCCGACCTAGTCAATGAGCAGTTCTTC,CASSPDLVNEQFF
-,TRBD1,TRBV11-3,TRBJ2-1,TGTGCCAGCAGTCCGGCAGGGGGACCGAGGAATGAGCAGTTCTTC,CASSPAGGPRNEQFF
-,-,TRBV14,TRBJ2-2,TGTGCCAGCAGCCAAACTACCCGCTGGGAGCTGTTTTTT,CASSQTTRWELFF
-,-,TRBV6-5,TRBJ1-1,TGTGCCAGCAGATGGACCGCGAACACTGAAGCTTTCTTT,CASRWTANTEAFF
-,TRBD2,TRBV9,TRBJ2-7,TGTGCCAGCAGCGTTTCCAGCGGGAGGGGGTACGAGCAGTACTTC,CASSVSSGRGYEQYF
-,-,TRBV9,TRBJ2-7,TGTGCCAGCAGCCCGAGGGAGTGGGTAGCGCCCAGCTACGAGCAGTACTTC,CASSPREWVAPSYEQYF
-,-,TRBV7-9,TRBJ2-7,TGTGCCAGCAGCGCCGCGGCGGGACGCATCTACGAGCAGTACTTC,CASSAAAGRIYEQYF
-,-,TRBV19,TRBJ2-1,TGTGCCAGTGGTAGTCCACACCTAGGGAATGAGCAGTTCTTC,CASGSPHLGNEQFF
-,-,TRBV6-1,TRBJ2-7,TGTGCCAGCAGTGACTTCGAGCAGTACTTC,CASSDFEQYF
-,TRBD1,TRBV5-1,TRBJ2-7,TGCGCCAGCAGTCCCAGGGGACAGGGTGACTACTACGAGCAGTACTTC,CASSPRGQGDYYEQYF
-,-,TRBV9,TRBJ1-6,TGTGCCAGCAGCGTAGGGCCCGCGCCGGCGGATAATTCACCCCTCCACTTT,CASSVGPAPADNSPLHF
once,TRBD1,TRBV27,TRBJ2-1,TGTGCCAGCACTTCCGGGACAGGGGGCTACAATGAGCAGTTCTTC,CASTSGTGGYNEQFF
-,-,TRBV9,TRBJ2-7,TGTGCCAGCAGCGCCGGCCACGAGCAGTACTTC,CASSAGHEQYF
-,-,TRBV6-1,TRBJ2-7,TGTGCCAGCACCGGGAGCGGGTTCGCTCTCTACGAGCAGTACTTC,CASTGSGFALYEQYF
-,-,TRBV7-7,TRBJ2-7,TGTGCTAGCAGCCCGGACTTCGGTGAAGAGCAGTACTTC,CASSPDFGEEQYF
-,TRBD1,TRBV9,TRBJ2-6,TGTGCCAGCAGCGTCCGGGACAGGAAAAGCTCTGGGGCCAACGTCCTGACTTTC,CASSVRDRKSSGANVLTF
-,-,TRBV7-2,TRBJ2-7,TGTGCCAGCAGCTTAGCGGGGACCTTCGGCGAGCAGTACTTC,CASSLAGTFGEQYF
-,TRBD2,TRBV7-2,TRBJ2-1,TGTGCCAGCAGCTTAGCGCCTATAGTGCGGGGCGGGAGCTCTATCTACAATGAGCAGTTCTTC,CASSLAPIVRGGSSIYNEQFF
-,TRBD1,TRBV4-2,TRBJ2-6,TGTGCCAGCAGCCAATTTAGGGGGCCGGGGGCCAACGTCCTGACTTTC,CASSQFRGPGANVLTF
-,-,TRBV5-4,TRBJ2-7,TGTGCCAGCAGCCCCGGCGGCTCCTACGAGCAGTACTTC,CASSPGGSYEQYF
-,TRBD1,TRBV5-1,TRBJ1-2,TGCGCCAGCAGCTTGGTGACAGGGATAGGGGGCTACACCTTC,CASSLVTGIGGYTF
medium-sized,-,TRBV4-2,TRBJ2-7,TGTGCCAGCAGCCACCGACAGGCGACGAGCTCCTACGAGCAGTACTTC,CASSHRQATSSYEQYF
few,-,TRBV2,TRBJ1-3,TGTGCCAGCAGGGCAGTAACTGGAAACACCATATATTTT,CASRAVTGNTIYF
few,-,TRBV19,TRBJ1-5,TGTGCCAGTAGGGAACAAGGGGGCAATCAGCCCCAGCATTTT,CASREQGGNQPQHF
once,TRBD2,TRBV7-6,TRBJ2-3,TGTGCCAGCAGCTACGGACTAGCGGGCCAAACAGATACGCAGTATTTT,CASSYGLAGQTDTQYF
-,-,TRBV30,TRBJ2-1,TGTGCCTGGGAAACTAGCCATGAGCAGTTCTTC,CAWETSHEQFF
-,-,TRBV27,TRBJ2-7,TGTGCCAGTCGCTCAACCCCGAGATCCTACGAGCAGTACTTC,CASRSTPRSYEQYF
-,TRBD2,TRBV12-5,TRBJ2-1,TGTGCTAGTGGTTTGGCCATCGGACTAGCGGGAGTGGAGCAGTTCTTC,CASGLAIGLAGVEQFF
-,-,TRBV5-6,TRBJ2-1,TGTGCCAGCAGCTTCCAGAGGGGAAGTGCGTTCTTC,CASSFQRGSAFF
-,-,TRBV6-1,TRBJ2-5,TGTGCCAGCAGTGAACTGGGGTGGAGTGAGACCCAGTACTTC,CASSELGWSETQYF
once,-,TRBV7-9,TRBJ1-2,TGTGCCAGCAGCTTTGTCGTGGATGGCTACACCTTC,CASSFVVDGYTF
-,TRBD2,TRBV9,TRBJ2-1,TGTGCCAGCAGCGCGAGGACTAGCGGTTACAATGAGCAGTTCTTC,CASSARTSGYNEQFF
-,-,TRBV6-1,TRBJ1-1,TGTGCCAGCAGTGAAGCTGAGACCCCTTATGGGACTGAAGCTTTCTTT,CASSEAETPYGTEAFF
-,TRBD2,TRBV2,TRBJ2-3,TGTGCCAGCAGTCATCCGGGACTAGCGGACGGAAGGACGCAGTATTTT,CASSHPGLADGRTQYF
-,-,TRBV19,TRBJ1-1,TGTGCCAGTCGTCGGGGGACTGAAGCTTTCTTT,CASRRGTEAFF
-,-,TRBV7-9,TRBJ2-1,TGTGCCAGCGCCCCTAGGGGGGGCTCATCCTACAATGAGCAGTTCTTC,CASAPRGGSSYNEQFF
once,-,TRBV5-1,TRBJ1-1,TGCGCCAGCAGCTTGGCGGTGAACACTGAAGCTTTCTTT,CASSLAVNTEAFF
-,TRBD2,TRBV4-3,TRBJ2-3,TGCGCCAGCAGCCCGGGACTAGTTGGAGCTACGCAGTATTTT,CASSPGLVGATQYF
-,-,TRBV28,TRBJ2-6,TGTGCCAGCAGAGTCAGCTTCTCTGGGGCCAACGTCCTGACTTTC,CASRVSFSGANVLTF
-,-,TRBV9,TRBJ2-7,TGTGCCAGCAGCCCATTTCTAGCCTACGAGCAGTACTTC,CASSPFLAYEQYF
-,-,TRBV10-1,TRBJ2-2,TGCGCCAGCAGTGAGTCGACGGTACAGGGCGGCACCGGGGAGCTGTTTTTT,CASSESTVQGGTGELFF
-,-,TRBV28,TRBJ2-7,TGTGCCAGCATCCCCGTGGCGGGACATTCCTACGAGCAGTACTTC,CASIPVAGHSYEQYF
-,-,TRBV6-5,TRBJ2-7,TGTGCCAGCCGTAAGGGGGAGGGGCTACCCTACGAGCAGTACTTC,CASRKGEGLPYEQYF
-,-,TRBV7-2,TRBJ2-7,TGTGCCAGCAGCTTCTTTGGGTACGAGCAGTACTTC,CASSFFGYEQYF
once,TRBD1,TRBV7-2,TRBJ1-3,TGTGCCAGCAGCCAAAACAGGGGGGTCGGAAACACCATATATTTT,CASSQNRGVGNTIYF
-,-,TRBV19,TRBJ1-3,TGTGCCAGCCAGAACACAGGGTCTCCTGGAAACACCATATATTTT,CASQNTGSPGNTIYF
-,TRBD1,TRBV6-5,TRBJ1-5,TGTGCCAGCAGTCCACAGGGGTATAGCAATCAGCCCCAGCATTTT,CASSPQGYSNQPQHF
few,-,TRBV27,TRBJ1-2,TGTGCCAGCAGTTTTTCAAACTATGGCTACACCTTC,CASSFSNYGYTF
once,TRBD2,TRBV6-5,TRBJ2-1,TGTGCCAGCAGTCCGGACGGGGGGAGCTACAATGAGCAGTTCTTC,CASSPDGGSYNEQFF
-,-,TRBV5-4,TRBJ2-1,TGTGCCAGCAGCGGGGGAAGACAGGAGAGGGCCCCATCCTACAATGAGCAGTTCTTC,CASSGGRQERAPSYNEQFF
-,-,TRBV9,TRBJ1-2,TGTGCCAGCAGCGTAGCTATCGGCCAGAACTATGGCTACACCTTC,CASSVAIGQNYGYTF
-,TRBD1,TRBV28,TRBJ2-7,TGTGCCAGCAGTTTCCCAGACAGGGGCGAGCAGTACTTC,CASSFPDRGEQYF
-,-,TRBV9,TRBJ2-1,TGTGCCAGCAGCCTAAACAACAATGAGCAGTTCTTC,CASSLNNNEQFF
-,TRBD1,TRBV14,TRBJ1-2,TGTGCCAGCAGCCAGTGGGGACAGGGAGTCTATGGCTACACCTTC,CASSQWGQGVYGYTF
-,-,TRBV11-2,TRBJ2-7,TGTGCCAGCAGCTTAGTTAACTTCTACGAGCAGTACTTC,CASSLVNFYEQYF